This entry lists 23 T cell receptor beta chains sequenced from one sample in a study of T-cell memory formation after mild COVID-19 (dated by TCRdb to the early 2020s). Receptor amplification or capture employed 5' RACE. TCRdb lists the instrument as Illumina NovaSeq 6000. TCRdb trimmed the raw reads at Q25, called clones with MiXCR and kept productive beta chains. Every entry covers one CDR3 protein and lists the most common genes and DNA from its rows. The sample table contains some 440,000 distinct CDR3 sequences; only one count was recorded for around 27% of them. The biggest ten clones account for roughly an eighth of the sample. Specimen: PBMCs or a T cell subset sorted from them (not recorded which). These receptor sequences come from an adult woman who had mild COVID-19 (a few samples of this study predate the infection). The sample titles of this study are shuffled in the database, so cell type and time point are left out; the donor was told from shared clones.

V gene TRBV11-2 combines with J gene TRBJ1-5; no clear D. This CDR3 is 15 amino acids long. Germline CDR1 reads SGHAT; CDR2 reads FQNNGV. V was clipped by 5 bases and J by 0 bases, with 11 bases between them. CDR3 DNA: TGTGCCAGCAGCCCTAACCCGGGTAGCAATCAGCCCCAGCATTTT. This codes for CASSPNPGSNQPQHF.

The V call is TRBV7-9, the J call TRBJ1-4; tentatively, D is TRBD1 (5 bases). The germline V gene encodes CDR1 SEHNR and CDR2 FQNEAQ (reference sequence). With 3 bases removed from V and 6 bases from J, the gap between germline ends came to 14 bases. This CDR3 is built from 15 residues. The CDR3 reads CASSFTGLGDEKLFF. The CDR3 region has the DNA TGTGCCAGCAGCTTTACCGGCCTGGGGGATGAAAAACTGTTTTTT.

This clonotype was counted a few times. V and J are TRBV10-3 and TRBJ2-3; D gene unclear. Looked up from germline, CDR1 is ENHRY and CDR2 is SYGVKD. CDR3 length: 15 residues. V was clipped by 4 bases and J by 3 bases, with 14 bases between them. In DNA, the CDR3 is TGTGCCATCAGTGTCGGCCTAGGTGGGACAGATACGCAGTATTTT. Protein sequence: CAISVGLGGTDTQYF.

This clonotype has a handful of counts. The chain employs TRBV5-4 and TRBJ2-1; tentative D call: TRBD2 (5 bases). Germline CDR1 and CDR2: SGHNT and YYREEE (reference sequence). Trimming stripped 3 bases from V and 4 bases from J, with 20 bases between. The CDR3 contains 17 residues. CDR3 amino acids: CASSYRPYRGGYNEQFF. CDR3 DNA sequence: TGTGCCAGCAGCTACCGGCCTTATCGAGGAGGTTACAATGAGCAGTTCTTC.

This clonotype was detected once. V is TRBV5-1 and J is TRBJ1-1; perhaps TRBD1 as D (5 bases). V lost 1 base, J lost 5 bases, and 15 bases lay in between. This CDR3 contains 15 residues. CDR1 and CDR2 (germline): SGHRS, YFSETQ. The CDR3 sequence: CASSLSTGRRTEAFF. The CDR3 DNA is TGCGCCAGCAGCTTGAGTACAGGCAGGAGGACTGAAGCTTTCTTT.

The DNA of the CDR3 is TGCAGTGCTAGTGAGGGGGCCAGGCGCGAGCAGTACTTC. Translated: CSASEGARREQYF. The chain links TRBV20-1 to TRBJ2-7; TRBD1 aligns across 7 bases. Germline trimming cut 3 bases from V and 6 bases from J; bases unmatched to any gene: 8. Germline V gene lookup returns CDR1 DFQATT and CDR2 SNEGSKA (reference sequence). The length of the CDR3 is 13 residues.

The V gene is TRBV5-1, the J gene TRBJ2-5; D is perhaps TRBD1 (5 bases). CDR3 length: 15 amino acids. CDR1 is SGHRS, CDR2 YFSETQ, per germline. Trimming left V 9 bases short and J 2 bases short, with 20 bases between. This CDR3 reads CATSPGQHSQETQYF. DNA for the CDR3: TGCGCCACCTCACCCGGACAACATAGTCAAGAGACCCAGTACTTC. Variable domain in full (rest from reference TRBV5-1 and TRBJ2-5): KAGVTQTPRYLIKTRGQQVTLSCSPISGHRSVSWYQQTPGQGLQFLFEYFSETQRNKGNFPGRFSGRQFSNSRSEMNVSTLELGDSALYLCATSPGQHSQETQYFGPGTRLLVL.

V usage is TRBV10-3 and J usage is TRBJ1-4; no clear D gene. This CDR3 is 17 amino acids long. Germline-derived CDR1 and CDR2 are ENHRY and SYGVKD. V lost 3 bases and J 0 bases, leaving 14 bases between the germline ends. The CDR3 region is CAISEGPQVTTNEKLFF. CDR3 DNA sequence: TGTGCCATCAGTGAAGGCCCCCAAGTTACAACTAATGAAAAACTGTTTTTT.

The V call is TRBV19, the J call TRBJ1-1, with a weak D call TRBD1 (6 bases). Germline loops: CDR1 LNHDA, CDR2 SQIVND (reference sequence). There are 17 residues in the CDR3. V lost 0 bases, J lost 4 bases, and 18 bases lay in between. The CDR3 region is CASSIDSGRGGFTEAFF. In nucleotides, the CDR3 is TGTGCCAGTAGTATAGACTCGGGCCGAGGGGGGTTCACTGAAGCTTTCTTT.

This clonotype has just a few counts. The chain uses TRBV7-2 and TRBJ2-1; D perhaps matches TRBD1 (6 bases). V lost 1 base and J 7 bases, leaving 14 bases between the germline ends. The germline gives CDR1 SGHTA, CDR2 FQGNSA. CDR3 length: 15 amino acids. CDR3 nucleotide sequence: TGTGCCAGCAGCTTAGGGGGGCTTGGTAGGAATGAGCAGTTCTTC. It yields the protein CASSLGGLGRNEQFF.

V is TRBV3-1 and J is TRBJ2-7; no reliable D call. The CDR3 covers 19 residues. CDR1 is LGHDT, CDR2 YNNKEL, per germline (reference sequence). V was trimmed by 4 bases and J by 1 base, leaving 26 bases between them. The CDR3 coding sequence is TGTGCCAGCAGCCCCAAGGGTACAGTCAGAAAACTGTATTCCTACGAGCAGTACTTC. It specifies CASSPKGTVRKLYSYEQYF.

This clonotype was picked up a small number of times. V gene TRBV12-3 or TRBV12-4 combines with J gene TRBJ1-1; TRBD1 aligns across 9 bases. The CDR3 length is 15 residues. V trimming: 6 bases; J trimming: 1 base; junction bases outside the gene matches: 6. The CDR3 sequence: CASSTNRGPNTEAFF. In DNA form, the CDR3 reads TGTGCCAGCAGCACGAACAGGGGGCCGAACACTGAAGCTTTCTTT.

This clonotype appeared a single time. For the CDR3, the DNA is TGCGCCAGCAGCTTTTTGGCCGGGGACACCGGGGAGCTGTTTTTT. Protein sequence: CASSFLAGDTGELFF. The rearrangement joins TRBV5-1 to TRBJ2-2, with TRBD2 as a possible D gene (5 bases). The V end was cut by 2 bases, the J end by 3 bases, with 11 bases between. Germline V lookup: CDR1 SGHRS, CDR2 YFSETQ. CDR3 length equals 15 residues.

This clonotype has only one observation. J is TRBJ1-4 and V is TRBV18; D is ambiguous. Germline assignment: CDR1 KGHSH and CDR2 LQKENI. CDR3 length: 14 amino acids. Trimming took 2 bases from V and 7 from J, leaving 11 bases between them. For the CDR3, the DNA is TGTGCCAGCTCACCAGAGGTTATCGGTGAAAAACTGTTTTTT. It specifies CASSPEVIGEKLFF.

This CDR3 is CASSLGDRWDTDTQYF. The CDR3 DNA sequence: TGTGCCAGCAGTTTAGGGGACAGGTGGGACACAGATACGCAGTATTTT. The chain employs TRBV12-3 or TRBV12-4 and TRBJ2-3, with 8 bases that match TRBD1. The V segment lost 1 base and the J segment 2 bases; nucleotides outside the gene matches: 5. The CDR3 length is 16 residues.

This clonotype was found a few times. V and J are TRBV11-3 and TRBJ2-7; 11 nucleotides align to TRBD2. V shed 1 base, J shed 4 bases, and the junction held 6 bases outside the gene matches. The CDR3 has 16 amino acids. The germline V gene has CDR1 SGHNT and CDR2 YENEEA. The CDR3 here is CASSLGTSGLLYEQYF. For the CDR3, the DNA is TGTGCCAGCAGCTTAGGGACTAGCGGGCTCCTTTACGAGCAGTACTTC.

In DNA, the CDR3 is TGTGCCAGCAGGTTGGGAGGGATAAGCAATCAGCCCCAGCATTTT. Protein product: CASRLGGISNQPQHF. The rearrangement joins TRBV12-3 or TRBV12-4 to TRBJ1-5; D gene uncertain. V lost 6 bases and J lost 1, with 13 bases in between. The CDR3 runs 15 residues.

This clonotype was counted a few times. The V call is TRBV12-3 or TRBV12-4, the J call TRBJ2-1; 13 bases align to TRBD2. Unmatched junction bases numbered 10, after V lost 5 bases and J lost 15 bases. The CDR3 extends over 14 amino acids. CDR3 region: CASSPGTSGTVRFF. CDR3 bases: TGTGCCAGCAGTCCCGGGACTAGCGGGACAGTGCGGTTCTTC.

The chain uses TRBV4-1 and TRBJ1-1, with a tentative D call TRBD1 (6 bases). Trimming shortened V by 3 bases and J by 3 bases, and 20 bases separated the two germline ends. The germline gives CDR1 MGHRA, CDR2 YSYEKL. This CDR3 is 17 amino acids long. In DNA form, the CDR3 reads TGCGCCAGCAGCCAGTTTACAGGGCGGCAGAGGGACACTGAAGCTTTCTTT. Amino acids: CASSQFTGRQRDTEAFF.

The V and J genes are TRBV19 and TRBJ2-5; tentative D call: TRBD2 (5 bases). The ends were cut back, 6 bases at V and 9 bases at J, with 17 bases in the middle. The germline gives CDR1 LNHDA, CDR2 SQIVND (reference sequence). The CDR3 runs 13 residues. CDR3 residues: CASSLQTSGAQYF. The CDR3 coding sequence is TGTGCCAGTAGCCTCCAGACTTCCGGGGCCCAGTACTTC.

The chain links TRBV18 to TRBJ2-7; 8 bases line up with TRBD1. Germline values: CDR1 KGHSH, CDR2 LQKENI. V lost 3 bases, J lost 5 bases, and 9 bases stayed unmatched. The length of the CDR3 is 15 residues. CDR3 amino acids: CASSPSQGAIHEQYF. The CDR3 DNA is TGTGCCAGCTCACCTTCGCAGGGGGCCATCCACGAGCAGTACTTC. Drawing the rest from reference TRBV18 and TRBJ2-7, the complete variable domain is NAGVMQNPRHLVRRRGQEARLRCSPMKGHSHVYWYRQLPEEGLKFMVYLQKENIIDESGMPKERFSAEFPKEGPSILRIQQVVRGDSAAYFCASSPSQGAIHEQYFGPGTRLTVT.

This clonotype was seen more than once but under ten times. The rearrangement uses TRBV12-3 or TRBV12-4 and TRBJ1-2, with D unclear. This CDR3 has 14 amino acids. V lost 3 bases to trimming and J lost 0 bases, with 8 bases between them. CDR3 in DNA: TGTGCCAGCAGTTTCGGTGGAGCTAACTATGGCTACACCTTC. This gives the protein CASSFGGANYGYTF.

The chain joins TRBV7-6 to TRBJ2-2; 8 bases align to TRBD1. CDR1 is SGHVS, CDR2 FNYEAQ, per germline. The CDR3 extends over 16 amino acids. V dropped 1 base and J dropped 3; count of bases not matched to a gene: 4. In nucleotides, the CDR3 is TGTGCCAGCAGCTTAGTCGAGACAGGGGACACCGGGGAGCTGTTTTTT. This encodes CASSLVETGDTGELFF.